This TCR beta chain came from a study of T-cell memory formation after mild COVID-19 (TCRdb year 2021). Regarding the study in general: TCR sequence clusters from the two donors were found to be largely donor specific. Longitudinal TCRalpha and TCRbeta repertoire sequencing tracked T-cell clones expanding and contracting after mild COVID-19 in two donors. Two young, previously healthy adult volunteers, one female and one male, were included in the cohort. Broad study findings and their caveats: Balanced CD4/CD8 phenotypes were observed for clones contracting from day 15 to 85, whereas a bias towards CD4+ was observed for a second wave of clones expanding from day 15 to 37. Contracting CD4+ clones turned up mainly in the CM and EM memory subsets, whereas EMRA was where CD8+ clones were enriched. Only a couple of mild cases were covered in the study, and larger cohorts including severe cases with pre-infection samples were considered necessary. Some responding clones were detected in pre-infection memory, suggesting pre-existing cross-reactive memory T cells joined the SARS-CoV-2 response. SARS-CoV-2 specificity was not confirmed for the second-wave clones peaking on day 37.

TCRdb records Illumina NovaSeq 6000 as the sequencer. TCRalpha and TCRbeta cDNA libraries were constructed by 5'RACE with constant-segment primers, with sample barcodes and unique molecular identifiers being introduced. RNA was extracted from every sample with Trizol reagent. The libraries were amplified in two PCR steps, and the second step added a second sample barcode and Illumina TruSeq adapters. Libraries were sequenced on an Illumina NovaSeq with 2 x 150 bp paired-end reads. Per the original workflow: The reads were demultiplexed and collapsed into UMI-guided consensus sequences using migec v1.2.7. Using mixcr v2.1.11, UMI consensuses were aligned to TRA and TRB V and J templates and then assembled into clonotypes. A clonotype was counted as expanded or contracted only when both edgeR and NoisET called the clonotype significant, with the noise models trained on biological replicates. For edgeR calls, the thresholds were a false discovery rate-adjusted p below 0.01 and a log2 fold-change of 1. As an exploratory analysis of dynamics, max-normalized trajectories of the 1000 most abundant clonotypes were examined with PCA combined with hierarchical clustering. Separately sequenced CD4+ and CD8+ repertoires were used to assign a CD4 or CD8 phenotype to each responding clone. TCRdb trimmed public reads at Q25 via fastp, called clones via MiXCR and kept in-frame beta chains. Each CDR3 protein gets just one entry, which takes the most common genes and DNA from the rows behind it. TCRdb's processing, not the authors' own work, is the source of the V and J calls. This sample gives hundreds of thousands of distinct CDR3 sequences in total; 20% to 25% of them show up just once. The ten largest clones capture 7.5% to 9.5% of the sample.

Ficoll-Paque density gradient centrifugation was used to isolate PBMCs. This clonotype was seen more than once but under ten times. No antigen is known for it. Base-call qualities are not available, and no considerably larger clone is one nucleotide away. This TCR was recovered from an adult woman who had mild COVID-19 (a few samples of this study predate the infection). The sample titles of this study are shuffled in the database, so cell type and time point are left out; the donor was told from shared clones. The sample taken for sequencing was PBMCs or a T cell subset sorted from them (not recorded which).

At the DNA level, the sequence is TGTGCCAGCAGCCGAAACAGGGGGAGCATTCAGTACTTC. This encodes CASSRNRGSIQYF. The chain couples TRBV7-3 to TRBJ2-4, with 8 bases in between that match TRBD1. Compared with germline, V lacks 5 bases and J lacks 9 bases; bases without a gene match: 6. The germline V gene sets CDR1 to SGHTA and CDR2 to FQGTGA. Counted from cysteine to phenylalanine, this CDR3 has 13 amino acids. Only the CDR3 DNA stays, 39 bases, in frame from base 1.